What follows is one TCR beta chain and its context. The antigen is not known. This sample is part of a study of cytomegalovirus exposure and HLA in healthy donors. Overall study results and limits: Sequencing likely produced, as an artifact, a cluster of highly shared sequence variants.

V lost 3 bases to trimming and J lost 1 base; unmatched junction nucleotides: 2. Per germline, CDR1 SGHRS and CDR2 YFSETQ. CDR3 size: 17 residues. PCR primers comprised 60 Vbeta and 13 Jbeta primers. Libraries were prepared by immunoSEQ multiplex PCR; TCRdb keeps only in-frame clonotypes and omits some of them. The sample yields some 150,000 clones, 55% to 65% seen once. Sample: PBMCs. This TCR derives from a man aged 35 to 55 in good health and CMV-seronegative. The chain links TRBV5-1 to TRBJ2-3, with 16 bases that match TRBD2. The CDR3 region is CASSYGTSGGGTDTQYF. In DNA, the CDR3 is TGCGCCAGCAGCTACGGGACTAGCGGGGGGGGCACAGATACGCAGTATTTT. Full variable domain (rest looked up from reference TRBV5-1 and TRBJ2-3): KAGVTQTPRYLIKTRGQQVTLSCSPISGHRSVSWYQQTPGQGLQFLFEYFSETQRNKGNFPGRFSGRQFSNSRSEMNVSTLELGDSALYLCASSYGTSGGGTDTQYFGPGTRLTVL.